This T cell receptor beta chain originates from a study of blood T cell repertoires in COVID-19. Study summary: Whether acute or convalescent, the COVID-19 samples came from the United States, Italy and Spain. From T cells, B-cell-depleted T cells, or PBMCs came the material, which was cDNA or gDNA.

The CDR3 runs to 12 residues. Germline assignment: CDR1 SGHRS and CDR2 YFSETQ. As concerns this clone: A read error may produce the germline difference seen at one junction end.

As processed by the authors: For nucleated cells, counts were estimated from reference gene primer amplification. Using immunoSEQ multiplex PCR, the repertoire was profiled, and TCRdb retains in-frame clones only, with some absent. From that table come the V and J calls and clone size; the DNA was used to work out D and trimming. The repertoire holds about 280,000 clones, 80% to 90% seen once, with more than 9.5% in the top ten. Sequencing used peripheral blood. The sequence derives from a woman aged 70 to 79 with acute or convalescent COVID-19. V gene TRBV5-1 combines with J gene TRBJ2-3, with 11 bases matching TRBD1. This chain's CDR3 is CASSQGQGAPHF. The CDR3 nucleotides are TGCGCCAGCAGCCAAGGACAGGGGGCCCCCCATTTT.